The source of this T cell receptor (beta chain) is a study of shared clonotypes between healthy human individuals. Overall study: For every donor, three CD4 naive, three CD4 memory, two CD8 naive and one CD8 memory plates were used. Study results and caveats: A reduction in generation probabilities was seen for non-shared clonotypes relative to those shared by all four donors.

Notes on this clone: Its antigen is undetermined.

Assay execution took place at the deep level. Genomic DNA of every subset was divided equally among multiple immunoSEQ plates. Assay: immunoSEQ multiplex PCR; the TCRdb copy retains only in-frame clones and omits some. The sample records 2 million to 2.5 million clones, about 94% being singletons. The naive CD8 fraction comprised CD45RO-negative cells positively selected for CCR7 and excluded terminally differentiated effector memory CD45RA+ cells. The V end lost 0 bases, the J end lost 4 bases, and 7 bases lay between the germline ends. The CDR3 is made up of 13 amino acids. Germline CDR1 reads SGDLS; CDR2 reads YYNGEE.

The chain employs TRBV9 and TRBJ2-5; D remains unclear. This clonotype originated in a young man in good health. Specimen: naive CD8+ T cells sorted from blood. DNA of the CDR3: TGTGCCAGCAGCGTAGTGCTGGGAGAGACCCAGTACTTC. This codes for CASSVVLGETQYF.